A selection of T cell receptor beta chains follows, all from one sample in a study of cytomegalovirus exposure and HLA in healthy donors. TCRdb's copy holds only in-frame clones and misses some; the assay was immunoSEQ multiplex PCR. The sample yields roughly 150,000 clones, roughly 9.7% seen once. The sequencing sample was made of PBMCs. These receptors were collected from a man in his fifties in good health and CMV-seronegative. Both conserved end residues are part of each CDR3. The order of the fields is J gene, V gene, clone size, D gene, CDR3 protein, CDR3 DNA. D genes are given only for firm matches. Size is omitted from some rows. Given values are once, few, many or a class for expanded clones.

>TRBJ1-1|TRBV14|NA|TRBD1
CASSIGGMNTEAFF
TGTGCCAGCAGCATAGGGGGCATGAACACTGAAGCTTTCTTT
>TRBJ2-7|TRBV6-1|NA|NA
CASSVDTAYEQYF
TGTGCCAGCAGTGTGGACACAGCCTACGAGCAGTACTTC
>TRBJ1-2|TRBV29-1|NA|TRBD1
CSVEPGQGIVGYTF
TGCAGCGTTGAGCCGGGACAGGGGATAGTCGGCTACACCTTC
>TRBJ2-7|TRBV9|NA|TRBD1
CASSEQGASYEQYF
TGTGCCAGCAGCGAACAGGGGGCGAGCTACGAGCAGTACTTC
>TRBJ2-2|TRBV25-1|NA|TRBD2
CASSAGLAVFNTGELFF
TGTGCCAGCAGTGCGGGACTAGCGGTTTTTAACACCGGGGAGCTGTTTTTT
>TRBJ2-7|TRBV28|NA|NA
CASSLSSPRGYEQYF
TGTGCCAGCAGTTTATCCTCCCCTAGAGGCTACGAGCAGTACTTC
>TRBJ2-2|TRBV7-3|NA|TRBD1
CATGQEPGELFF
TGTGCCACCGGACAGGAGCCCGGGGAGCTGTTTTTT
>TRBJ1-6|TRBV6-5|NA|NA
CASRPGSSDSPLHF
TGTGCCAGCAGGCCAGGCAGTTCGGATTCACCCCTCCACTTT
>TRBJ2-5|TRBV7-3|NA|NA
CASSLNPGQQETQYF
TGTGCCAGCAGCTTAAACCCCGGACAGCAGGAGACCCAGTACTTC
>TRBJ1-1|TRBV5-1|NA|NA
CASSGMPGMNTEAFF
TGCGCCAGCAGCGGTATGCCAGGTATGAACACTGAAGCTTTCTTT
>TRBJ2-1|TRBV14|few|TRBD1
CASSQVTGGFYNEQFF
TGTGCCAGCAGCCAGGTGACAGGGGGTTTTTACAATGAGCAGTTCTTC
>TRBJ2-7|TRBV27|few|TRBD1
CASSRSGTGWPEQYF
TGTGCCAGCAGCCGCTCCGGGACAGGGTGGCCCGAGCAGTACTTC
>TRBJ1-2|TRBV6-1|NA|NA
CASSPILTNYGYTF
TGTGCCAGCAGCCCCATACTTACTAACTATGGCTACACCTTC
>TRBJ2-3|TRBV27|NA|TRBD2
CASSLSIGGSGRALTQYF
TGTGCCAGCAGTTTATCGATCGGTGGTAGCGGGAGGGCTCTTACGCAGTATTTT
>TRBJ1-4|TRBV5-1|few|NA
CASSLGAGATNEKLFF
TGCGCCAGCAGCCTTGGAGCGGGTGCAACTAATGAAAAACTGTTTTTT
>TRBJ1-5|TRBV5-6|NA|TRBD1
CASSLAGTVDNQPQNF
TGTGCCAGCAGCTTGGCTGGGACAGTGGACAATCAGCCCCAGAATTTT
>TRBJ1-2|TRBV30|few|NA
CAWSHGGGDYGYTF
TGTGCCTGGAGTCACGGAGGGGGGGACTATGGCTACACCTTC
>TRBJ1-4|TRBV5-4|NA|NA
CASSLAGTTNEKLFF
TGTGCCAGCAGCTTGGCGGGTACGACTAATGAAAAACTGTTTTTT
>TRBJ2-3|TRBV9|NA|NA
CASSVGQASDTQYF
TGTGCCAGCAGCGTAGGGCAGGCCTCAGATACGCAGTATTTT
>TRBJ2-5|TRBV5-8|few|TRBD1
CANLGQGQETQYF
TGTGCCAACCTTGGACAGGGGCAAGAGACCCAGTACTTC
>TRBJ2-3|TRBV18|few|TRBD2
CASSLTSGGTDTQYF
TGTGCCAGCTCACTTACTAGCGGGGGCACAGATACGCAGTATTTT
>TRBJ1-3|TRBV30|few|NA
CAWRLRGGNTIYF
TGTGCCTGGAGATTACGAGGCGGAAACACCATATATTTT
>TRBJ2-5|TRBV7-2|NA|NA
CASSLGQWETQYF
TGTGCCAGCAGCTTAGGACAGTGGGAGACCCAGTACTTC
>TRBJ2-7|TRBV19|few|TRBD2
CASSDASGESYEQYF
TGTGCCAGTAGTGATGCCAGCGGGGAGTCCTACGAGCAGTACTTC
>TRBJ1-4|TRBV14|NA|NA
CASSQSLEANEKLFF
TGTGCCAGCAGCCAATCCTTAGAAGCTAATGAAAAACTGTTTTTT
>TRBJ2-2|TRBV5-4|few|NA
CASSLLATGELFF
TGTGCCAGCAGCTTGTTGGCCACCGGGGAGCTGTTTTTT
>TRBJ1-3|TRBV18|NA|TRBD1
CASSRIDRDSGNTIYF
TGTGCCAGCTCACGGATAGACAGGGACTCTGGAAACACCATATATTTT
>TRBJ1-1|TRBV6-1|few|TRBD1
CASSDWTGGNTEAFF
TGTGCCAGCAGTGACTGGACAGGGGGTAACACTGAAGCTTTCTTT
>TRBJ1-4|TRBV6-1|NA|NA
CAGKTGSEKLFF
TGTGCCGGTAAAACGGGATCTGAAAAACTGTTTTTT
>TRBJ2-2|TRBV6-5|few|NA
CASATLAGAGELFF
TGTGCCAGCGCTACGTTGGCCGGGGCCGGGGAGCTGTTTTTT
>TRBJ1-1|TRBV2|NA|TRBD1
CASSAYGPGQGTTEAFF
TGTGCCAGCAGTGCCTACGGTCCGGGACAGGGGACCACTGAAGCTTTCTTT